This TCR beta chain stems from a study of PD-L1 blockade in urothelial cancer. Study information: About 85% of the roughly 29 patients were men who had bladder-origin urothelial cancer. Blood samples had a median of 141,255 T cells, just under 85,000 unique TCRs, and clonality roughly 0.088.

To note about this clone: Its specificity is not known.

Stated time point: peripheral blood 6 weeks after treatment start. The study enrolled patients with locally advanced or metastatic urothelial carcinoma. Germline V lookup: CDR1 SGHTA, CDR2 FQGNSA. The CDR3 contains 16 residues. Deletions cut 3 bases from V and 2 bases from J, with 14 bases between. The method was immunoSEQ multiplex PCR; TCRdb's version includes in-frame clones alone and lacks a portion of them. The profile shows some 51,000 clones, 88% of them singletons. Study results and limitations: Prediction of better survival came from below-median pretreatment blood TCR clonality.

The chain couples TRBV7-2 to TRBJ2-1; D might be TRBD2 (6 bases). The clonotype originates from a man aged 55-75 years with urothelial cancer. Sequencing was performed on PBMCs, taken around atezolizumab (anti-PD-L1) treatment. CDR3 coding DNA: TGTGCCAGCAGCTTCGTTTCGGGAGTACCCTACAATGAGCAGTTCTTC. Its translation: CASSFVSGVPYNEQFF.